The clone carrying this T cell receptor (beta chain) showed up just once. The antigen remains undetermined. Only in-frame clones appear in the TCRdb table, and some are missing; sequencing was by immunoSEQ multiplex PCR. The data hold over 50,000 clones, with around 80% observed a single time. Unstimulated regulatory T cells (CD4+CD25+CD127-), CD4+CD25- non-regulatory cells, CD4 and CD8 cells were FACS-sorted from thawed PBMCs. The data belong to a study of Tregs in tolerant kidney transplant recipients. Trimming took 5 bases from V and 6 from J, leaving 13 bases between them. Germline CDR1 and CDR2: SGHNT and YENEEA. The CDR3 extends over 14 amino acids. Findings of the study overall: Activated donor B cell expansion appeared to reveal the most relevant donor-specific TCRbeta repertoire. Findings come from small patient numbers and require larger validation. Biological reproducibility was not directly addressed, but technical replication error appeared minimal.

The sequencing input was CD4+ T cells from blood. The chain links TRBV11-3 to TRBJ2-2, with no clear D. This TCR came from a human donor in good health. Here the CDR3 DNA reads TGTGCCAGCAGCCCCCGTTTAGGCGCCGGGGAGCTGTTTTTT. Its protein is CASSPRLGAGELFF.